These 32 T cell receptor beta chains originate from one sample sequenced in a study of shared clonotypes between healthy human individuals. Clones were read by immunoSEQ multiplex PCR, and TCRdb kept only the in-frame ones, dropping some. The repertoire includes fewer than 1.8 million clones, approximately 98.5% of them detected once, and approximately 0.4% sits in the top ten. The material sequenced was naive CD4+ T cells sorted from blood. Subset indicated: CD45RA+ positively selected. Receptors were obtained from a man between 25 and 39 years old in good health.

V is TRBV4-3 and J is TRBJ1-5, with 8 positions matching TRBD1. CDR3 length: 14 amino acids. Germline-derived CDR1 and CDR2 are LGHNA and YSLEER. V shed 4 bases and J 7 bases; nucleotides not matched to a gene: 6. The CDR3 bases are TGCGCCAGCAGCCCAGTCAGGGGGCACCAGCCCCAGCATTTT. Translation: CASSPVRGHQPQHF.

Concerning this clone: This CDR3 is also generated by other DNA sequences in the sample. The chain employs TRBV5-1 and TRBJ2-3, with 11 bases fitting TRBD2. Germline trimming cut 3 bases from V and 0 bases from J; bases unmatched to any gene: 3. Germline V gives CDR1 SGHRS, CDR2 YFSETQ. This CDR3 region has 16 residues. As DNA, the CDR3 is TGCGCCAGCAGCTCCGGGACTAGCGGTAGCACAGATACGCAGTATTTT. Protein product: CASSSGTSGSTDTQYF.

As for this clone: This sample includes further DNA sequences coding for the same CDR3. The chain employs TRBV11-2 and TRBJ1-3, with D unclear. The CDR3 consists of 13 residues. Looked up from germline, CDR1 is SGHAT and CDR2 is FQNNGV. V was cut by 1 base and J by 1 base, with 2 bases left in between. The CDR3 here is CASSLVSGNTIYF. For the CDR3, the DNA is TGTGCCAGCAGCTTAGTTTCTGGAAACACCATATATTTT.

The gene calls are TRBV5-1 and TRBJ2-2; 8 bases align to TRBD1. Unmatched junction bases numbered 5, after V lost 0 bases and J lost 7 bases. The CDR3 consists of 15 residues. The germline V gene encodes CDR1 SGHRS and CDR2 YFSETQ. The CDR3 spells CASSLGTGIGGELFF. In DNA form, the CDR3 reads TGCGCCAGCAGCTTGGGGACAGGGATTGGCGGGGAGCTGTTTTTT.

This clone was observed once. The gene calls are TRBV7-9 and TRBJ2-1; 7 bases map to TRBD2. This CDR3 contains 14 residues. The ends lost 0 bases at V and 5 bases at J; junction bases unmatched: 1. CDR1 is SEHNR and CDR2 is FQNEAQ in the germline V gene (reference sequence). CDR3 sequence (DNA): TGTGCCAGCAGCTTAGCGGGAGGGGACAATGAGCAGTTCTTC. Translating it yields CASSLAGGDNEQFF.

The rearrangement joins TRBV28 to TRBJ2-7, with D tentatively TRBD1 or TRBD2 (5 bases each). CDR1 and CDR2 (germline): MDHEN, SYDVKM. CDR3 length equals 15 residues. V shed 6 bases and J shed 2 bases, with 17 bases lying between them. CDR3 region: CASSTTGRKTYEQYF. In DNA, the CDR3 is TGTGCCAGCAGCACCACGGGACGCAAAACCTACGAGCAGTACTTC. The full variable domain, its missing parts supplied by reference TRBV28 and TRBJ2-7, is DVKVTQSSRYLVKRTGEKVFLECVQDMDHENMFWYRQDPGLGLRLIYFSYDVKMKEKGDIPEGYSVSREKKERFSLILESASTNQTSMYLCASSTTGRKTYEQYFGPGTRLTVT.

This chain links TRBV5-1 with TRBJ2-3; D may match TRBD1 or TRBD2 (5 bases each). Germline CDR1 is SGHRS and CDR2 is YFSETQ. V was clipped by 2 bases and J by 4 bases, with 11 bases between them. CDR3 length equals 14 residues. The DNA of the CDR3 is TGCGCCAGCAGCTTAGACCAGGGAGCAGATACGCAGTATTTT. Translation: CASSLDQGADTQYF.

CDR3 bases: TGCAGCGTTGTTCCCCGGGGGTCCTACAATGAGCAGTTCTTC. Encoded protein: CSVVPRGSYNEQFF. The chain employs TRBV29-1 and TRBJ2-1; tentative D call: TRBD2 (6 bases). Between the trimmed V and J ends, which lost 4 bases and 1 base, there was a span of 11 bases. This CDR3 is built from 14 residues. Germline V lookup: CDR1 SQVTM, CDR2 ANQGSEA.

V is TRBV7-3 and J is TRBJ2-1; the D is unclear. Germline assignment: CDR1 SGHTA and CDR2 FQGTGA. Trimming removed 4 bases from V and 5 bases from J, with 9 bases in between. This CDR3 has 13 amino acids. The CDR3: CASSSPPHNEQFF. CDR3 DNA: TGTGCCAGCAGCTCCCCCCCCCACAATGAGCAGTTCTTC.

This clone was seen just once. V gene TRBV19 combines with J gene TRBJ1-1; 11 bases are shared with TRBD1. The V gene end was trimmed by 6 bases and the J gene end by 5 bases; junction bases not matched to a gene: 5. The CDR3 extends over 14 amino acids. Germline values: CDR1 LNHDA, CDR2 SQIVND (reference sequence). Here the CDR3 reads CASREDRGLTEAFF. CDR3 coding DNA: TGTGCCAGTAGAGAGGACAGGGGGCTTACTGAAGCTTTCTTT. Full variable domain (rest looked up from reference TRBV19 and TRBJ1-1): DGGITQSPKYLFRKEGQNVTLSCEQNLNHDAMYWYRQDPGQGLRLIYYSQIVNDFQKGDIAEGYSVSREKKESFPLTVTSAQKNPTAFYLCASREDRGLTEAFFGQGTRLTVV.

This clone was recorded once. The chain has TRBV2 and TRBJ1-1, with TRBD1 as a possible D gene (5 bases). The V end lost 2 bases, the J end lost 8 bases, and 9 bases lay between the germline ends. CDR3 length equals 12 residues. Germline V gene data show CDR1 as SNHLY and CDR2 as FYNNEI. The CDR3 sequence: CASSEWQGEAFF. In DNA form, the CDR3 reads TGTGCCAGCAGTGAATGGCAGGGAGAAGCTTTCTTT. Full variable domain (outside the CDR3, taken from reference TRBV2 and TRBJ1-1): EPEVTQTPSHQVTQMGQEVILRCVPISNHLYFYWYRQILGQKVEFLVSFYNNEISEKSEIFDDQFSVERPDGSNFTLKIRSTKLEDSAMYFCASSEWQGEAFFGQGTRLTVV.

The chain links TRBV2 to TRBJ2-1; TRBD2 aligns across 13 bases. Germline values: CDR1 SNHLY, CDR2 FYNNEI. This CDR3 has 16 residues. After removal of 7 bases from V and 10 bases from J, the junction contained 13 bases not matched to a gene. The CDR3 here is CASTPAGLAGVGEQFF. As DNA, the CDR3 is TGTGCCAGCACGCCAGCCGGACTAGCGGGAGTGGGGGAGCAGTTCTTC.

J is TRBJ2-1 and V is TRBV9; TRBD2 might be the D (6 bases). Trimming removed 1 base from V and 6 bases from J, with 11 bases in between. The CDR3 sequence is 14 residues long. CDR1 and CDR2 from the germline V gene are SGDLS and YYNGEE. Written as DNA, the CDR3 is TGTGCCAGCAGCGTACTAGCGCCCGCCAATGAGCAGTTCTTC. Encoded protein: CASSVLAPANEQFF.

With respect to this clone: Additional DNA sequences in this sample encode the identical CDR3. This chain connects TRBV18 to TRBJ2-7, with 7 nucleotides matching TRBD2. J was trimmed by 3 bases and V by 3 bases; bases with no gene match: 2. CDR1 and CDR2 from the germline V gene are KGHSH and LQKENI. The CDR3 covers 13 residues. The chain's CDR3 is CASSPRGSYEQYF. In DNA, the CDR3 is TGTGCCAGCTCACCGCGGGGGAGCTACGAGCAGTACTTC. The complete variable domain, with remaining parts taken from reference TRBV18 and TRBJ2-7, reads NAGVMQNPRHLVRRRGQEARLRCSPMKGHSHVYWYRQLPEEGLKFMVYLQKENIIDESGMPKERFSAEFPKEGPSILRIQQVVRGDSAAYFCASSPRGSYEQYFGPGTRLTVT.

The chain uses TRBV4-3 and TRBJ2-1; no firm D call. The germline CDR1 and CDR2 sequences are LGHNA and YSLEER. V lost 2 bases and J 0 bases, leaving 8 bases between the germline ends. The CDR3 length is 15 residues. In DNA form, the CDR3 reads TGCGCCAGCAGCCAACTAAGAGACTCCTACAATGAGCAGTTCTTC. As protein: CASSQLRDSYNEQFF.

As for this clone: Other DNA sequences from this sample encode an identical CDR3 as well. This chain uses TRBV5-1 with TRBJ2-2, with TRBD2 matching over 13 bases. From germline, CDR1 is SGHRS and CDR2 YFSETQ. The trim removed 3 bases at V and 4 bases at J, leaving 3 bases unmatched. The CDR3 sequence is 16 residues long. CDR3 DNA sequence: TGCGCCAGCAGCTCCGGACTAGCGGGAGTCACCGGGGAGCTGTTTTTT. As protein: CASSSGLAGVTGELFF.

The chain's CDR3 is CASSEGTGFVDEQYF. CDR3 DNA: TGTGCCAGCAGTGAGGGGACAGGGTTTGTCGACGAGCAGTACTTC. The chain has TRBV6-1 and TRBJ2-7; 9 positions agree with TRBD1. The length of the CDR3 is 15 residues. Germline V gene sequence: CDR1 MNHNS, CDR2 SASEGT. V shed 3 bases, J shed 5 bases, and the junction held 8 bases outside the gene matches.

The chain uses TRBV11-2 and TRBJ2-5; D unclear. The CDR3 extends over 15 amino acids. The V and J ends lost 4 bases and 6 bases respectively, with 18 bases between them. Per the germline V gene, CDR1 is SGHAT and CDR2 is FQNNGV. CDR3 amino acids: CASSSQGGLAKTQYF. As DNA, the CDR3 is TGTGCCAGCAGCTCCCAAGGCGGATTAGCAAAGACCCAGTACTTC.

CDR3 sequence (DNA): TGTGCCAGCAGTGTAGTTGGGAATCAGCCCCAGCATTTT. Its translation is CASSVVGNQPQHF. The rearrangement uses TRBV2 and TRBJ1-5; unclear D gene. The germline V gene encodes CDR1 SNHLY and CDR2 FYNNEI. This CDR3 comprises 13 residues. The V gene lost 4 bases and the J gene lost 4 bases, with 8 bases spanning the gap.

The rearrangement links TRBV19 to TRBJ2-1; perhaps TRBD2 as D (5 bases). This CDR3 is built from 14 residues. Germline V lookup: CDR1 LNHDA, CDR2 SQIVND (reference sequence). The V end lost 0 bases, the J end lost 9 bases, and 12 bases lay between the germline ends. This CDR3 reads CASSIEGGRGEQFF. Written as DNA, the CDR3 is TGTGCCAGTAGTATAGAAGGAGGACGCGGTGAGCAGTTCTTC.

Of note for this clone: Additional DNA sequences in this sample encode the identical CDR3. The chain employs TRBV18 and TRBJ2-7; 11 bases map to TRBD2. Looked up from germline, CDR1 is KGHSH and CDR2 is LQKENI. Trimming removed 6 bases from V and 0 bases from J; junction bases left unmatched: 4. This CDR3 region has 15 residues. CDR3 region: CASSPGTSGSYEQYF. In DNA, the CDR3 is TGTGCCAGCTCCCCCGGGACTAGCGGCTCCTACGAGCAGTACTTC.

The chain carries TRBV4-3 and TRBJ1-1; D call uncertain. Trimming took off 0 bases at V and 7 bases at J, with 12 bases between the two ends. The germline gives CDR1 LGHNA, CDR2 YSLEER. This CDR3 region has 14 residues. The CDR3 DNA follows: TGCGCCAGCAGCCAAGAGATGGAGACAATTGAAGCTTTCTTT. Translating it yields CASSQEMETIEAFF.

The gene calls are TRBV29-1 and TRBJ1-5; D not certain. The CDR3 consists of 13 residues. Trimming pared 1 base from V and 1 base from J, leaving 5 bases between. Germline CDR1 and CDR2: SQVTM and ANQGSEA. CDR3 coding DNA: TGCAGCGTTGAAGTACAGAGCAATCAGCCCCAGCATTTT. It translates to CSVEVQSNQPQHF. The full variable domain, completed using reference TRBV29-1 and TRBJ1-5, is SAVISQKPSRDICQRGTSLTIQCQVDSQVTMMFWYRQQPGQSLTLIATANQGSEATYESGFVIDKFPISRPNLTFSTLTVSNMSPEDSSIYLCSVEVQSNQPQHFGDGTRLSIL.

The chain is built from TRBV6-1 and TRBJ2-7; D unresolved. V dropped 3 bases and J dropped 3 bases, with 15 bases sitting between them. CDR1 is MNHNS, CDR2 SASEGT, per germline. The CDR3 spans 15 residues. The CDR3 sequence is CASSEARTEFYEQYF. The CDR3 region has the DNA TGTGCCAGCAGTGAGGCCCGGACGGAGTTCTACGAGCAGTACTTC.

Turning to this clone: Different DNA sequences within this sample yield the same CDR3. This rearrangement joins TRBV7-9 to TRBJ1-1; no firm D call. Trimming left V 5 bases short and J 2 bases short, with 9 bases between. CDR3 size: 13 residues. CDR1 SEHNR and CDR2 FQNEAQ come from the germline V gene (reference sequence). CDR3 region: CASSTQENTEAFF. In DNA form, the CDR3 reads TGTGCCAGCAGCACGCAGGAAAACACTGAAGCTTTCTTT. Looking up the rest from reference TRBV7-9 and TRBJ1-1 gives the full variable domain: DTGVSQNPRHKITKRGQNVTFRCDPISEHNRLYWYRQTLGQGPEFLTYFQNEAQLEKSRLLSDRFSAERPKGSFSTLEIQRTEQGDSAMYLCASSTQENTEAFFGQGTRLTVV.

With respect to this clone: The same CDR3 is also encoded by other DNA sequences in this sample. The V call is TRBV18, the J call TRBJ2-7; no clear D. CDR1 and CDR2 from the germline V gene are KGHSH and LQKENI. V lost 3 bases and J lost 4, with 4 bases in between. This CDR3 comprises 11 residues. Here the CDR3 DNA reads TGTGCCAGCTCACCCGCTTACGAGCAGTACTTC. Residues: CASSPAYEQYF.

As concerns this clone: In the same sample, other DNA sequences code for this CDR3. This rearrangement joins TRBV15 to TRBJ2-7; the D is unclear. This CDR3 is 11 amino acids long. The V gene lost 1 base and the J gene lost 6 bases, with 4 bases spanning the gap. Germline values: CDR1 LNHNV, CDR2 YYDKDF (reference sequence). The CDR3 loop is CATSRVGEQYF. Written as DNA, the CDR3 is TGTGCCACCAGCAGAGTTGGCGAGCAGTACTTC. Based on the CDR3 plus reference TRBV15 and TRBJ2-7, the full variable domain is DAMVIQNPRYQVTQFGKPVTLSCSQTLNHNVMYWYQQKSSQAPKLLFHYYDKDFNNEADTPDNFQSRRPNTSFCFLDIRSPGLGDTAMYLCATSRVGEQYFGPGTRLTVT.

The V gene is TRBV28, the J gene TRBJ2-7; D is undetermined. CDR1 is MDHEN and CDR2 is SYDVKM in the germline V gene. The CDR3 is 15 residues long. V was shortened by 6 bases and J by 3 bases, with 18 bases between the two germline ends. The CDR3 coding sequence is TGTGCCAGCAGCCGAATCGTCCCGGGTAACTACGAGCAGTACTTC. Amino acid sequence: CASSRIVPGNYEQYF.

This clone appeared a single time. This chain connects TRBV10-2 to TRBJ1-1; TRBD1 aligns across 7 bases. Germline CDR1 reads WSHSY; CDR2 reads SAAADI. V shed 8 bases and J 3 bases; nucleotides not matched to a gene: 9. The CDR3 loop spans 14 amino acids. In nucleotides, the CDR3 is TGCGCCAGCGCAGGACAGGTGAAATACACTGAAGCTTTCTTT. It yields the protein CASAGQVKYTEAFF.

This rearrangement joins TRBV19 to TRBJ1-5; possibly TRBD1 for D (5 bases). Germline CDR1 is LNHDA and CDR2 is SQIVND (reference sequence). V gave up 9 bases and J gave up 7 bases, with 19 bases separating them. There are 14 residues in the CDR3. CDR3 DNA: TGTGCCAGCACCGGCCTTCTCCGGGGGCAGCCCCAGCATTTT. It translates to CASTGLLRGQPQHF.

The chain carries TRBV28 and TRBJ1-5, with D perhaps TRBD1 (5 bases). Trimming stripped 4 bases from V and 5 bases from J, with 21 bases between. The CDR3 has 17 amino acids. CDR1 and CDR2 from the germline V gene are MDHEN and SYDVKM. CDR3 region: CASSSPSGTWRYQPQHF. CDR3 nucleotides: TGTGCCAGCAGTTCCCCGTCCGGGACCTGGAGGTATCAGCCCCAGCATTTT.

The chain joins TRBV6-5 to TRBJ1-2, with no clear D. Trimming stripped 0 bases from V and 2 bases from J, with 13 bases between. This CDR3 spans 16 amino acids. Germline CDR1 MNHEY, CDR2 SVGAGI. In DNA, the CDR3 is TGTGCCAGCAGTTACTCGGGCCTTGGCGAGAACTATGGCTACACCTTC. Protein: CASSYSGLGENYGYTF.